The subject of this entry is one TCR beta chain. The data are from a study of T cell changes during pregnancy in multiple sclerosis. From germline, CDR1 is SQVTM and CDR2 ANQGSEA. V lost 2 bases to trimming and J lost 5 bases; unmatched junction nucleotides: 10. The CDR3 extends over 15 amino acids. The assay was immunoSEQ multiplex PCR, and TCRdb's table has in-frame clones only and misses some. The repertoire holds fewer than 60,000 clones, roughly nine tenths seen once, with roughly a tenth in the top ten. The J gene is TRBJ2-5, the V gene TRBV29-1, with 8 nucleotides matching TRBD1. The source material was CD8+ T cells from peripheral blood mononuclear cells, sampled after pregnancy. This TCR came from a female donor with multiple sclerosis, enrolled in a pregnancy study. CDR3 in DNA: TGCAGCGTTGAATACCTGACAGGGGCTGATGAGACCCAGTACTTC. This translates into CSVEYLTGADETQYF. The whole variable domain, remainder taken from reference TRBV29-1 and TRBJ2-5, is SAVISQKPSRDICQRGTSLTIQCQVDSQVTMMFWYRQQPGQSLTLIATANQGSEATYESGFVIDKFPISRPNLTFSTLTVSNMSPEDSSIYLCSVEYLTGADETQYFGPGTRLLVL.